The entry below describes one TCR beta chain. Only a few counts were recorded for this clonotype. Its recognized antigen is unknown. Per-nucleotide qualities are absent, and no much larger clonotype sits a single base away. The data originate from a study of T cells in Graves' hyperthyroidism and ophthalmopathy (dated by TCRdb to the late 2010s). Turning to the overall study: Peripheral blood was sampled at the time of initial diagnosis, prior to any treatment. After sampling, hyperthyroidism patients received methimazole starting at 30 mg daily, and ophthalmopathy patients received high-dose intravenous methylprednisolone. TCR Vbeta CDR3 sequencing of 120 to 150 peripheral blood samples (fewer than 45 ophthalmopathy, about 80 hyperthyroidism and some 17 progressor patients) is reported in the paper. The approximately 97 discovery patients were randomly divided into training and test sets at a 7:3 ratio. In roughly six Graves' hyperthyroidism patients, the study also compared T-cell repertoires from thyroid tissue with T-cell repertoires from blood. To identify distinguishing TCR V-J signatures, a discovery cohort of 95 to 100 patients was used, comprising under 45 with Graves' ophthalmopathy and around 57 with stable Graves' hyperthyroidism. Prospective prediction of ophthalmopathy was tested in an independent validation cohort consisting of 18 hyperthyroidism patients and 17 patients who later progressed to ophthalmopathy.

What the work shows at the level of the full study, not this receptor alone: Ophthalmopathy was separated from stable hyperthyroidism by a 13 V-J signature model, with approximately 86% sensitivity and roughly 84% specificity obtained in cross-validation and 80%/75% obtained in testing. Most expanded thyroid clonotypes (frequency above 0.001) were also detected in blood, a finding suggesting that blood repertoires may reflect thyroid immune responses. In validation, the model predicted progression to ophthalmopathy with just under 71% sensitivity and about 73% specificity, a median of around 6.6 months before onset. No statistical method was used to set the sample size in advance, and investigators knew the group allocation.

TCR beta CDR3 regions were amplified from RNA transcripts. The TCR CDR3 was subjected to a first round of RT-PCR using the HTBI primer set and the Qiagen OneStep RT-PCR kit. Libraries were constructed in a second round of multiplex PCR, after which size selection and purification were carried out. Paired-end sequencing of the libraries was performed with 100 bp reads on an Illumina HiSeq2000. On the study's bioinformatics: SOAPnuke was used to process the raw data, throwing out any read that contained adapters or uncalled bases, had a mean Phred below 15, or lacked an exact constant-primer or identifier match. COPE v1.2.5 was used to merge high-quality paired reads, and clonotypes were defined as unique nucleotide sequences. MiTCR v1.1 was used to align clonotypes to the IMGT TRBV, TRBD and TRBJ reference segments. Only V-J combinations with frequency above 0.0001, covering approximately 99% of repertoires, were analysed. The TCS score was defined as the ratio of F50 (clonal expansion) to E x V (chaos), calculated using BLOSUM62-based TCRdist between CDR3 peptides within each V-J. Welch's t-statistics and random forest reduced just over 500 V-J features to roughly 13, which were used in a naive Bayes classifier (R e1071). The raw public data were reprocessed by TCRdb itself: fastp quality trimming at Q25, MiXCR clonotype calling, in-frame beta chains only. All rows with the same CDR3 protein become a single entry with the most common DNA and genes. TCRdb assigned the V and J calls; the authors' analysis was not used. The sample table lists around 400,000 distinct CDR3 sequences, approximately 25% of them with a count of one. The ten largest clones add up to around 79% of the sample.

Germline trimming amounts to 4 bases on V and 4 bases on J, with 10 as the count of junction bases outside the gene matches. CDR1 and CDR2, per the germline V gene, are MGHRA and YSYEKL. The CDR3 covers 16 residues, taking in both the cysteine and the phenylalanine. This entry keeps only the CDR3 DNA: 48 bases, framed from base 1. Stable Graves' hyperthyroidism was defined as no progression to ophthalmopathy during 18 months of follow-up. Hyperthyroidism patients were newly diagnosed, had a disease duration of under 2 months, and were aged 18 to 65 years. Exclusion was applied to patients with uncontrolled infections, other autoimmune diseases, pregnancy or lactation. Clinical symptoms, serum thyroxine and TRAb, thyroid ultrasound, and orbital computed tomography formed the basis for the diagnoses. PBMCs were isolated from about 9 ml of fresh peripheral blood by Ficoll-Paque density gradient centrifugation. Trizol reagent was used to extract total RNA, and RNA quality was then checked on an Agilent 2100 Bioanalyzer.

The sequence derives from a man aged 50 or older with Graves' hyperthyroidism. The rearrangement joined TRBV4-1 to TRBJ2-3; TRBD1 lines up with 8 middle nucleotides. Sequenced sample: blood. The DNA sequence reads TGCGCCAGCAGCCTCAGACTGGACAGGGTTGCAGATACGCAGTATTTT. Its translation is CASSLRLDRVADTQYF.